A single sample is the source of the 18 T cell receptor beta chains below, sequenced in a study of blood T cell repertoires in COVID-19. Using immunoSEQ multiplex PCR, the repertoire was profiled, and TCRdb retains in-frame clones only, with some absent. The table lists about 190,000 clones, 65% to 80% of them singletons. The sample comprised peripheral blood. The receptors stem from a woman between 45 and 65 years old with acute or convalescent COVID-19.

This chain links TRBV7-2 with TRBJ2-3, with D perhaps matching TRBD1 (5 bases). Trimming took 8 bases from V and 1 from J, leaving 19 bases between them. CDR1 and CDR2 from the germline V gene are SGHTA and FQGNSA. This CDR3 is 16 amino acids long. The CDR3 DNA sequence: TGTGCCAGCCCTATGGGGCAGGCCAGCCGCACAGATACGCAGTATTTT. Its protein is CASPMGQASRTDTQYF.

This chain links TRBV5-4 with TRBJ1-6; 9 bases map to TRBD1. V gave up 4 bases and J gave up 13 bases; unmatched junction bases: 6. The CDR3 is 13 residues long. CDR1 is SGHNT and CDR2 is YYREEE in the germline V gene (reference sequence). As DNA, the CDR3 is TGTGCCAGCAGCCAGGGACAGGGTCGGCCCCTCCACTTT. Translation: CASSQGQGRPLHF.

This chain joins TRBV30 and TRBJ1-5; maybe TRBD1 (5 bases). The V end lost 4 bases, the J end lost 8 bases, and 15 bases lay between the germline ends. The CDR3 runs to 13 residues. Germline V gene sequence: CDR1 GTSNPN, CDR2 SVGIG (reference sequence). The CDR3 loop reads CAWTGPGGKPQHF. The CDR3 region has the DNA TGTGCCTGGACCGGACCCGGGGGGAAGCCCCAGCATTTT.

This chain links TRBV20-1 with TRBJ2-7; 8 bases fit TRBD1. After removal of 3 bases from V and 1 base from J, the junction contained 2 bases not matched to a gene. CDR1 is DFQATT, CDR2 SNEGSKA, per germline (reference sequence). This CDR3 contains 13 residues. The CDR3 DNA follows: TGCAGTGCTAGTAGGGACAGGTCCTACGAGCAGTACTTC. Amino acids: CSASRDRSYEQYF.

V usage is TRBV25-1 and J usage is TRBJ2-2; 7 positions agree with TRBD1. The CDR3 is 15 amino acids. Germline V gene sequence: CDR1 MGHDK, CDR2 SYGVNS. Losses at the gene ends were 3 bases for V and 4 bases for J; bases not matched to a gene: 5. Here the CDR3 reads CASSDLTGITGELFF. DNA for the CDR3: TGTGCCAGCAGTGATCTGACAGGGATCACCGGGGAGCTGTTTTTT.

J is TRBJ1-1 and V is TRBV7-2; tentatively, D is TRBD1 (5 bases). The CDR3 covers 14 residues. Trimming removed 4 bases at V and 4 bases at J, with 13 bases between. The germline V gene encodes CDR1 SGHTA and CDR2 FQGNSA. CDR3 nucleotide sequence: TGTGCCAGCAGCTCCTCCTCCGGGGGCACTGAAGCTTTCTTT. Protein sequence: CASSSSSGGTEAFF.

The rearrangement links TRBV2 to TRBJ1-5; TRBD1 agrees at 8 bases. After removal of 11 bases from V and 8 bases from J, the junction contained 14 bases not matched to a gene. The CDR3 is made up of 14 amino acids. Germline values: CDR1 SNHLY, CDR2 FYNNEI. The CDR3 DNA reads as TGTGCCTCCCAGGGGGCTGGACTGGTAGAGCCCCAGCATTTT. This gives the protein CASQGAGLVEPQHF.

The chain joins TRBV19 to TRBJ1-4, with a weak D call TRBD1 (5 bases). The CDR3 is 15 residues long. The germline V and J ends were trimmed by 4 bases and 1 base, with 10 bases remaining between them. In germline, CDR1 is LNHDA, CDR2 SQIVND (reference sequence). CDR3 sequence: CASSTLTVTNEKLFF. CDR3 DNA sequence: TGTGCCAGTAGTACGCTGACAGTAACTAATGAAAAACTGTTTTTT.

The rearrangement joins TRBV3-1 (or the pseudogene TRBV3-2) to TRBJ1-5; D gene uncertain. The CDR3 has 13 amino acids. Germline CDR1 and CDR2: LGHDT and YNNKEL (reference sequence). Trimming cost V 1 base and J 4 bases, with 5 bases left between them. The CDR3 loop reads CASSQGLNQPQHF. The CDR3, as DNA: TGTGCCAGCAGCCAAGGTTTAAATCAGCCCCAGCATTTT.

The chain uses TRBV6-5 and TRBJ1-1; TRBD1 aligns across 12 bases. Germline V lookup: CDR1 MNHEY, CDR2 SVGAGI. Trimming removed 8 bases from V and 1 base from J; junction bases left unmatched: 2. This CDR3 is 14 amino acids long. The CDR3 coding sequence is TGTGCCAGCGGGACAGGGGGCTGGAACACTGAAGCTTTCTTT. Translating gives CASGTGGWNTEAFF.

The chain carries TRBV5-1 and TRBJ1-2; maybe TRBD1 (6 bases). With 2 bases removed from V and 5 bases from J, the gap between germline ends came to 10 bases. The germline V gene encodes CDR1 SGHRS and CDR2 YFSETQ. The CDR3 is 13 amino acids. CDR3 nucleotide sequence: TGCGCCAGCAGCTTTACTACAGGGTATGGCTACACCTTC. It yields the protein CASSFTTGYGYTF. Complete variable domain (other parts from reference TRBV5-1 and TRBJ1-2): KAGVTQTPRYLIKTRGQQVTLSCSPISGHRSVSWYQQTPGQGLQFLFEYFSETQRNKGNFPGRFSGRQFSNSRSEMNVSTLELGDSALYLCASSFTTGYGYTFGSGTRLTVV.

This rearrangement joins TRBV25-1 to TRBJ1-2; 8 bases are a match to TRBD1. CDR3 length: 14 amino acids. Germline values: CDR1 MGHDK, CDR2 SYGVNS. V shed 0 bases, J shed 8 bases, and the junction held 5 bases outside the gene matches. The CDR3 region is CASSEYGQGRGYTF. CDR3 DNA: TGTGCCAGCAGTGAATACGGACAGGGTCGGGGCTACACCTTC.

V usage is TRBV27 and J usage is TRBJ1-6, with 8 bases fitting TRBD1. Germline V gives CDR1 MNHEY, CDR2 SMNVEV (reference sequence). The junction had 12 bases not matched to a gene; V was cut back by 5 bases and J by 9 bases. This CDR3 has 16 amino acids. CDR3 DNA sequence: TGTGCCAGCAGTGTCCGGACAGGGATTAATAGTTCACCCCTCCACTTT. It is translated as CASSVRTGINSSPLHF.

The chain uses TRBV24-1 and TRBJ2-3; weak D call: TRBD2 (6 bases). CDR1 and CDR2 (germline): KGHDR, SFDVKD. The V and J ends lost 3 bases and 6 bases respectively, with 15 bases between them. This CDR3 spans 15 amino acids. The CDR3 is CATSDPQRTIDTQYF. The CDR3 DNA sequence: TGTGCCACCAGTGATCCACAGAGGACTATTGATACGCAGTATTTT.

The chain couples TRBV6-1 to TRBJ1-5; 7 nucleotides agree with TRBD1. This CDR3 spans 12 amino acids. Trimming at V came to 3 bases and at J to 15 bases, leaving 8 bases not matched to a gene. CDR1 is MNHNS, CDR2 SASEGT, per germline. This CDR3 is CASSEPGGSRHF. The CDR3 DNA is TGTGCCAGCAGTGAGCCAGGGGGTTCTCGGCATTTT.

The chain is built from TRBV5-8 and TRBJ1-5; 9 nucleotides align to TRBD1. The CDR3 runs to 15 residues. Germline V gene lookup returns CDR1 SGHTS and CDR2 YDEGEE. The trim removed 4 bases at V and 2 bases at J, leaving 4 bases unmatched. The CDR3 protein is CASSRTGVGNQPQHF. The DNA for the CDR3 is TGTGCCAGCAGCCGGACAGGGGTTGGCAATCAGCCCCAGCATTTT.

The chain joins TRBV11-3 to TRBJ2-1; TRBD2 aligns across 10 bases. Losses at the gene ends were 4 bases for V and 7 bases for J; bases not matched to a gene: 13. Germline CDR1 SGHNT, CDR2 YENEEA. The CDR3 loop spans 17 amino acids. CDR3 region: CASSSTHSGRQRNEQFF. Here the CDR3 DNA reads TGTGCCAGCAGCTCCACTCATAGCGGGAGGCAGCGGAATGAGCAGTTCTTC.

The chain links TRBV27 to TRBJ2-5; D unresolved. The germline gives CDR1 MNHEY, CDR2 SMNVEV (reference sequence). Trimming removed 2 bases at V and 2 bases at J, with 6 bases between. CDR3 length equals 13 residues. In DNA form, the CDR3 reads TGTGCCAGCAGTTTAACATTACAAGAGACCCAGTACTTC. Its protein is CASSLTLQETQYF.